This T cell receptor (beta chain) was profiled in a study of response to subunit inactivated influenza vaccine. This clonotype occurred a few times. The antigen is unknown. TCRdb processed the RT-PCR reads anew with MiXCR; each CDR3 protein has one entry. Of about 780,000 distinct CDR3 sequences in the sample, less than 20% were seen once. Overall study findings and caveats: The authors proposed limited new T cell recruitment per seasonal influenza vaccination.

The receptor's source is a man between 45 and 60 years old who received an inactivated influenza vaccine. Sample: PBMCs from blood, taken 4 to 6 days after vaccination.

CDR3 nucleotide sequence: TGCAGTGCTGCCAGGGTTGGCTACAATGAGCAGTTCTTC. It codes for CSAARVGYNEQFF. The J gene is TRBJ2-1, the V gene TRBV20-1; weak D call: TRBD1 (5 bases). V lost 5 bases and J 3 bases, leaving 11 bases between the germline ends. Per the germline V gene, CDR1 is DFQATT and CDR2 is SNEGSKA (reference sequence). The CDR3 spans 13 residues.